The following is a T cell receptor (beta chain) sequence with its context. V was cut by 5 bases and J by 4 bases, with 6 bases left in between. Per germline, CDR1 MNHEY and CDR2 SMNVEV (reference sequence). The CDR3 has 13 residues. These data are taken from a study of blood T cell repertoires in COVID-19. Turning to the study itself: Acute and convalescent COVID-19 samples came from the United States, Italy and Spain. The cDNA or gDNA used as material had been derived from T cells, B-cell-depleted T cells, or PBMCs.

Authors' processing steps: Using reference gene primer amplification, nucleated cell counts were estimated. Using immunoSEQ multiplex PCR, the repertoire was profiled, and TCRdb retains in-frame clones only, with some absent. V and J calls and clone size are given by that table; D and trimming were obtained from the DNA. Of 200,000 or so clones in the sample, 84% were seen once. This TCR was recovered from a man aged 25 to 40 with active or convalescent COVID-19. The chain is built from TRBV27 and TRBJ1-6; the D gene is possibly TRBD1 (5 bases). Sequenced input: peripheral blood. In nucleotides, the CDR3 is TGTGCCAGCAGTCGACAGTATAATTCACCCCTCCACTTT. It is translated as CASSRQYNSPLHF.